This passage covers 24 T cell receptor beta chains from one sample sequenced in a study of cytomegalovirus exposure and HLA in healthy donors. Use of 60 Vbeta and 13 Jbeta primers characterized the PCR. The method was immunoSEQ multiplex PCR; TCRdb's version includes in-frame clones alone and lacks a portion of them. Here the sample spans 150,000 or so clones, more than 75% being singletons. The sample consisted of PBMCs. Receptor source: a woman aged 40 to 50 in good health and CMV-seronegative.

The chain has TRBV11-1 and TRBJ2-5; 14 bases agree with TRBD2. Looked up from germline, CDR1 is SGHAT and CDR2 is FQDESV (reference sequence). There are 18 residues in the CDR3. The V gene end was trimmed by 4 bases and the J gene end by 4 bases; junction bases not matched to a gene: 11. The CDR3 reads CASSSETSGRAVGETQYF. The CDR3 DNA reads TGTGCCAGCAGCTCGGAGACTAGCGGGAGGGCCGTGGGAGAGACCCAGTACTTC.

The rearrangement links TRBV5-5 to TRBJ2-7; TRBD1 might be the D (8 bases). Trimming shortened V by 1 base and J by 5 bases, and 22 bases separated the two germline ends. The CDR3 spans 17 residues. Germline assignment: CDR1 SGHKS and CDR2 YYEKEE (reference sequence). The CDR3, as DNA: TGTGCCAGCAGCTTGAAAGGACAGGGAGGGCCTTCTGACGAGCAGTACTTC. Its protein product is CASSLKGQGGPSDEQYF.

The chain links TRBV7-3 to TRBJ2-6, with no clear D. This CDR3 is 13 amino acids long. The V and J ends lost 3 bases and 15 bases respectively, with 15 bases between them. CDR1 is SGHTA, CDR2 FQGTGA, per germline. The CDR3 here is CASSFSPSDGLTF. CDR3 bases: TGTGCCAGCAGCTTTAGCCCTTCAGACGGCCTGACTTTC.

To note about this clone: Mismatch with germline at one junction end may stem from a read error. The chain recombines TRBV11-3 with TRBJ2-6, with D perhaps TRBD1 (5 bases). Germline CDR1 SGHNT, CDR2 YENEEA. CDR3 length equals 14 residues. The CDR3 sequence: CASSSSSGANGLTF. The CDR3 DNA follows: TGTGCCAGCAGCTCAAGCTCTGGGGCCAACGGCCTGACTTTC.

The rearrangement links TRBV5-6 to TRBJ2-5; D may be TRBD1 (5 bases). Germline V gene lookup returns CDR1 SGHDT and CDR2 YYEEEE. The CDR3 is made up of 13 amino acids. Trimming cost V 4 bases and J 5 bases, with 12 bases left between them. Here the CDR3 reads CASSDQGLETQYF. DNA of the CDR3: TGTGCCAGCAGCGATCAGGGTTTGGAGACCCAGTACTTC.

The genes are TRBV9 and TRBJ2-1; 10 nucleotides match TRBD2. The CDR3 sequence is 16 residues long. Germline V gene lookup returns CDR1 SGDLS and CDR2 YYNGEE. The J segment lost 4 bases and the V segment lost 0 bases, leaving 4 bases of the junction unmatched. The CDR3 protein is CASSVGASGSYNEQFF. The CDR3 bases are TGTGCCAGCAGCGTAGGGGCTAGCGGGAGTTACAATGAGCAGTTCTTC. The full variable domain, completed using reference TRBV9 and TRBJ2-1, is DSGVTQTPKHLITATGQRVTLRCSPRSGDLSVYWYQQSLDQGLQFLIQYYNGEERAKGNILERFSAQQFPDLHSELNLSSLELGDSALYFCASSVGASGSYNEQFFGPGTRLTVL.

The chain carries TRBV28 and TRBJ1-1, with a tentative D call TRBD1 (6 bases). This CDR3 region has 13 residues. Looked up from germline, CDR1 is MDHEN and CDR2 is SYDVKM. The ends were cut back, 6 bases at V and 4 bases at J, with 12 bases in the middle. CDR3 region: CASRQGGGTEAFF. The CDR3 DNA reads TGTGCCAGCAGACAGGGAGGGGGCACTGAAGCTTTCTTT.

Turning to this clone: This CDR3 is missing its conserved last phenylalanine or tryptophan, likely due to a read error. The DNA is omitted, as the CDR3 cannot be located on it reliably, and the CDR3 follows TCRdb's listing. The chain combines TRBV21-1 with TRBJ1-1; the table's D call, TRBD1, was not checked against the DNA. TRBV21-1 is listed as a pseudogene. The CDR3 extends over 14 residues, inclusive of both ends. The CDR3 sequence is CASSKQPGQGIGRS.

This clone was seen only a few times. In DNA form, the CDR3 reads TGCGCCAGCAGGGTCGGGACAGGGGGACAAGATACGCAGTATTTT. It encodes CASRVGTGGQDTQYF. The rearrangement uses TRBV10-2 and TRBJ2-3, with 11 bases aligning to TRBD1. CDR3 size: 15 residues. The V segment lost 6 bases and the J segment 5 bases; nucleotides outside the gene matches: 7. Germline V gives CDR1 WSHSY, CDR2 SAAADI.

The chain links TRBV4-3 to TRBJ2-7; TRBD2 matches 11 bases. Trimming at V came to 3 bases and at J to 2 bases, leaving 6 bases not matched to a gene. This CDR3 spans 16 amino acids. Germline V gives CDR1 LGHNA, CDR2 YSLEER. This chain's CDR3 is CASSQELAGGPYEQYF. Written as DNA, the CDR3 is TGCGCCAGCAGCCAGGAGTTAGCGGGGGGGCCCTACGAGCAGTACTTC.

This rearrangement joins TRBV11-1 to TRBJ2-1, with 7 bases identical to TRBD1. Germline V gene lookup returns CDR1 SGHAT and CDR2 FQDESV (reference sequence). Trimming cost V 1 base and J 6 bases; bases outside gene matches: 9. The CDR3 runs 16 residues. CDR3 in amino acids: CASSLGRGGLRNEQFF. The CDR3 region has the DNA TGTGCCAGCAGCTTAGGGAGAGGGGGCTTGCGCAATGAGCAGTTCTTC.

V and J are TRBV13 and TRBJ2-1; 8 nucleotides match TRBD2. Germline V gene data show CDR1 as PRHDT and CDR2 as FYEKMQ (reference sequence). The CDR3 has 15 residues. Germline trimming cut 5 bases from V and 0 bases from J; bases unmatched to any gene: 3. CDR3: CASSNGRVSYNEQFF. In DNA, the CDR3 is TGTGCCAGCAGCAACGGGAGGGTCTCCTACAATGAGCAGTTCTTC.

This sequence joins TRBV2 and TRBJ2-7; tentatively, D is TRBD1 (6 bases). Germline V gene sequence: CDR1 SNHLY, CDR2 FYNNEI. The CDR3 covers 12 residues. V was trimmed by 5 bases and J by 3 bases, leaving 8 bases between them. CDR3 bases: TGTGCCAGCAGTCGGGACATCTACGAGCAGTACTTC. Translating gives CASSRDIYEQYF.

The chain couples TRBV29-1 to TRBJ2-5, with 7 bases aligning to TRBD1. With V trimmed by 7 bases and J by 4 bases, 21 bases remained unmatched. The CDR3 covers 17 residues. The germline CDR1 and CDR2 sequences are SQVTM and ANQGSEA. CDR3 DNA: TGCAGCGCTTCGACAGGGCAATCCTTTGTCCATTTAGAGACCCAGTACTTC. This codes for CSASTGQSFVHLETQYF.

V is TRBV11-1 and J is TRBJ2-5, with TRBD2 identical over 8 bases. Germline-derived CDR1 and CDR2 are SGHAT and FQDESV (reference sequence). The CDR3 totals 15 residues. V dropped 5 bases and J dropped 5; count of bases not matched to a gene: 10. The CDR3 bases are TGTGCCAGCAGCCGACGACTAGCGCTAATGGAGACCCAGTACTTC. Amino acids: CASSRRLALMETQYF.

The chain is built from TRBV5-4 and TRBJ2-1; D is possibly TRBD2 (5 bases). The CDR3 is made up of 15 amino acids. V shed 0 bases and J shed 6 bases, with 13 bases lying between them. CDR1 is SGHNT, CDR2 YYREEE, per germline (reference sequence). CDR3 protein: CASSLALRLANEQFF. For the CDR3, the DNA is TGTGCCAGCAGCTTGGCTCTTCGGCTAGCCAATGAGCAGTTCTTC. The complete variable domain, with remaining parts taken from reference TRBV5-4 and TRBJ2-1, reads ETGVTQSPTHLIKTRGQQVTLRCSSQSGHNTVSWYQQALGQGPQFIFQYYREEENGRGNFPPRFSGLQFPNYSSELNVNALELDDSALYLCASSLALRLANEQFFGPGTRLTVL.

The chain has TRBV5-1 and TRBJ2-2; TRBD2 matches 11 bases. This CDR3 contains 16 residues. Trimming removed 4 bases from V and 7 bases from J; junction bases left unmatched: 9. Germline V gene data show CDR1 as SGHRS and CDR2 as YFSETQ. Written as DNA, the CDR3 is TGCGCCAGCAGCCCCAAGACTAGCGGGACTCTCGGGGAGCTGTTTTTT. Translated: CASSPKTSGTLGELFF.

The V call is TRBV4-2, the J call TRBJ1-2, with D possibly TRBD1 on 5 matching bases. The CDR3 runs to 14 residues. Germline V CDR1 and CDR2: LGHNA, YNFKEQ. Between the trimmed V and J ends, which lost 0 bases and 4 bases, there was a span of 9 bases. The chain's CDR3 is CASSQDSGGYGYTF. CDR3 nucleotides: TGTGCCAGCAGCCAAGATTCCGGGGGCTATGGCTACACCTTC.

The V and J genes are TRBV9 and TRBJ2-3; no reliable D call. CDR1 and CDR2 (germline): SGDLS, YYNGEE. The CDR3 has 12 amino acids. The V gene lost 2 bases and the J gene lost 4 bases, with 5 bases spanning the gap. CDR3 in DNA: TGTGCCAGCAGCGTCTCTTCAGATACGCAGTATTTT. This encodes CASSVSSDTQYF.

V gene TRBV4-3 combines with J gene TRBJ2-1; TRBD1 agrees at 7 bases. Germline-derived CDR1 and CDR2 are LGHNA and YSLEER. V dropped 0 bases and J dropped 10; count of bases not matched to a gene: 6. This CDR3 comprises 14 residues. This CDR3 reads CASSQEVGGREQFF. Written as DNA, the CDR3 is TGCGCCAGCAGCCAAGAAGTAGGGGGCAGGGAGCAGTTCTTC.

This clone was seen only once. This chain connects TRBV14 to TRBJ2-6, with D hard to call. Germline CDR1 SGHDN, CDR2 FVKESK. CDR3 length: 17 residues. Trimming removed 2 bases at V and 0 bases at J, with 11 bases between. CDR3 DNA: TGTGCCAGCAGCCAATGGCCACGCCTCTCTGGGGCCAACGTCCTGACTTTC. This translates into CASSQWPRLSGANVLTF.

V gene TRBV7-9 combines with J gene TRBJ2-1, with TRBD2 identical over 11 bases. V lost 1 base, J lost 6 bases, and 8 bases stayed unmatched. Germline CDR1 and CDR2: SEHNR and FQNEAQ (reference sequence). The CDR3 loop spans 17 amino acids. The CDR3 here is CASSLVLLAGGPNEQFF. The DNA for the CDR3 is TGTGCCAGCAGCTTAGTTCTTCTAGCGGGGGGCCCCAATGAGCAGTTCTTC. Looking up the rest from reference TRBV7-9 and TRBJ2-1 gives the full variable domain: DTGVSQNPRHKITKRGQNVTFRCDPISEHNRLYWYRQTLGQGPEFLTYFQNEAQLEKSRLLSDRFSAERPKGSFSTLEIQRTEQGDSAMYLCASSLVLLAGGPNEQFFGPGTRLTVL.

CDR3 region: CASGQGTGETQYF. The CDR3 region has the DNA TGTGCCAGCGGGCAGGGGACCGGAGAGACCCAGTACTTC. The genes are TRBV7-9 and TRBJ2-5; D perhaps matches TRBD1 (6 bases). This CDR3 is 13 amino acids long. V dropped 8 bases and J dropped 4 bases, with 14 bases sitting between them. Germline CDR1 SEHNR, CDR2 FQNEAQ (reference sequence).

The chain employs TRBV10-3 and TRBJ2-7, with 7 bases matching TRBD2. The V and J ends lost 2 bases and 3 bases, in that order; junction bases with no gene match: 7. CDR3 size: 15 residues. Germline assignment: CDR1 ENHRY and CDR2 SYGVKD. As DNA, the CDR3 is TGTGCCATCAGTGAGCATGCGGGGGATCTCTACGAGCAGTACTTC. As protein: CAISEHAGDLYEQYF.